These 14 T cell receptor beta chains were all obtained from the same sample, sequenced in a study of blood T cell repertoires in COVID-19. Sequencing used immunoSEQ multiplex PCR; TCRdb keeps in-frame clones, though not all of them. The sample holds 130,000 to 150,000 clones, roughly 76% seen once. Sequencing was carried out using peripheral blood. The receptors were gathered from a human donor with acute or convalescent COVID-19. The donor label of this sample is uncertain.

This sequence joins TRBV2 and TRBJ1-4; D unclear. With 6 bases removed from V and 3 bases from J, the gap between germline ends came to 14 bases. Germline assignment: CDR1 SNHLY and CDR2 FYNNEI. The CDR3 is made up of 15 amino acids. The CDR3 DNA is TGTGCCAGCAGCCCCTCGAGGGCCGCTAATGAAAAACTGTTTTTT. Translated, it gives CASSPSRAANEKLFF.

The chain is built from TRBV30 and TRBJ1-3, with 7 bases fitting TRBD1. This CDR3 contains 15 residues. Germline-derived CDR1 and CDR2 are GTSNPN and SVGIG (reference sequence). V shed 5 bases and J 0 bases; nucleotides not matched to a gene: 7. CDR3 residues: CAWALGQSSGNTIYF. In DNA, the CDR3 is TGTGCCTGGGCCCTGGGACAGAGCTCTGGAAACACCATATATTTT.

This sequence joins TRBV6-6 and TRBJ1-4, with 9 bases matching TRBD1. V was clipped by 5 bases and J by 11 bases; unmatched bases: 12. Germline CDR1 and CDR2: MNHNY and SVGAGI (reference sequence). The CDR3 has 15 residues. The CDR3: CASSRNRDREVKLFF. The CDR3 nucleotides are TGTGCCAGCAGTCGAAATCGGGACAGGGAAGTGAAACTGTTTTTT.

The V and J genes are TRBV7-2 and TRBJ1-5; D is undetermined. The CDR3 sequence is 18 residues long. V lost 5 bases, J lost 0 bases, and 20 bases lay in between. CDR1 is SGHTA and CDR2 is FQGNSA in the germline V gene. The CDR3 is CASSGKGRSGGSNQPQHF. CDR3 DNA: TGTGCCAGCAGCGGGAAAGGGAGGTCGGGAGGTAGCAATCAGCCCCAGCATTTT.

The chain links TRBV7-2 to TRBJ2-5, with 8 positions matching TRBD2. Germline V lookup: CDR1 SGHTA, CDR2 FQGNSA. CDR3 length equals 15 residues. Trimming took 5 bases from V and 5 from J; bases not matched to a gene: 10. The chain's CDR3 is CASSRASGPRETQYF. The CDR3 bases are TGTGCCAGCAGCCGGGCTAGCGGGCCCAGGGAGACCCAGTACTTC.

V and J are TRBV30 and TRBJ1-4, with TRBD1 matching over 8 bases. The CDR3 has 17 residues. V lost 3 bases to trimming and J lost 1 base; unmatched junction nucleotides: 10. Germline CDR1 and CDR2: GTSNPN and SVGIG (reference sequence). This CDR3 is CAWSPRTGSRTNEKLFF. The CDR3 DNA sequence: TGTGCCTGGAGCCCCCGGACAGGGAGTCGAACTAATGAAAAACTGTTTTTT.

The chain joins TRBV9 to TRBJ2-2; the D gene is possibly TRBD2 (7 bases). Germline CDR1 is SGDLS and CDR2 is YYNGEE. The germline V and J ends were trimmed by 4 bases and 4 bases, with 17 bases remaining between them. This CDR3 is built from 16 residues. The DNA of the CDR3 is TGTGCCAGCAGCACCCTGGGGGGGGGCCCCACCGGGGAGCTGTTTTTT. Amino acid sequence: CASSTLGGGPTGELFF.

Only one count was recorded for this clone. The chain carries TRBV5-1 and TRBJ1-1, with TRBD1 identical over 7 bases. From germline, CDR1 is SGHRS and CDR2 YFSETQ. The V segment lost 5 bases and the J segment 5 bases; nucleotides outside the gene matches: 6. The length of the CDR3 is 13 residues. The CDR3 loop is CASSFEQGTEAFF. CDR3 DNA: TGCGCCAGCAGTTTTGAACAGGGGACTGAAGCTTTCTTT.

The chain carries TRBV5-1 and TRBJ2-5; 12 bases match TRBD2. CDR1 is SGHRS, CDR2 YFSETQ, per germline. This CDR3 contains 17 residues. Losses at the gene ends were 2 bases for V and 1 base for J; bases not matched to a gene: 6. The CDR3 DNA sequence: TGCGCCAGCAGCTTTGGTACTAGCGGGGGGCCCCAAGAGACCCAGTACTTC. Amino acids: CASSFGTSGGPQETQYF. Filled out from reference TRBV5-1 and TRBJ2-5, the complete variable domain reads KAGVTQTPRYLIKTRGQQVTLSCSPISGHRSVSWYQQTPGQGLQFLFEYFSETQRNKGNFPGRFSGRQFSNSRSEMNVSTLELGDSALYLCASSFGTSGGPQETQYFGPGTRLLVL.

This sequence joins TRBV18 and TRBJ1-5; 8 positions agree with TRBD1. Germline trimming cut 6 bases from V and 6 bases from J; bases unmatched to any gene: 7. This CDR3 has 14 amino acids. CDR1 is KGHSH, CDR2 LQKENI, per germline. CDR3 in amino acids: CASSQQGEGQPQHF. In DNA, the CDR3 is TGTGCCAGCTCGCAACAGGGGGAAGGTCAGCCCCAGCATTTT.

The rearrangement links TRBV4-1 to TRBJ1-5; D is ambiguous. V lost 0 bases to trimming and J lost 2 bases, with 5 bases between them. CDR3 length equals 14 residues. Per germline, CDR1 MGHRA and CDR2 YSYEKL. DNA for the CDR3: TGCGCCAGCAGCCAAGATCTTCGCAATCAGCCCCAGCATTTT. The encoded protein is CASSQDLRNQPQHF.

This clone was seen a single time. The V and J genes are TRBV24-1 and TRBJ2-2; D perhaps matches TRBD1 (6 bases). The V gene's germline CDR1 is KGHDR and CDR2 SFDVKD. The germline V and J ends were trimmed by 7 bases and 4 bases, with 15 bases remaining between them. The CDR3 sequence is 15 residues long. The CDR3 loop is CATRAPTGSTGELFF. CDR3 bases: TGTGCCACCAGGGCCCCTACAGGGAGCACCGGGGAGCTGTTTTTT.

The V and J genes are TRBV12-3 or TRBV12-4 and TRBJ2-1, with 9 bases aligning to TRBD2. The length of the CDR3 is 13 residues. J lost 7 bases, V lost 6 bases, and 4 bases had no gene match. The CDR3 protein is CASRREGSNEQFF. CDR3 nucleotide sequence: TGTGCCAGCAGGCGGGAGGGCTCGAATGAGCAGTTCTTC.

V is TRBV19 and J is TRBJ1-2; D might be TRBD1 (5 bases). The germline V and J ends were trimmed by 4 bases and 3 bases, with 6 bases remaining between them. This CDR3 contains 12 residues. The germline gives CDR1 LNHDA, CDR2 SQIVND (reference sequence). The CDR3 loop is CASSRDYYGYTF. The DNA of the CDR3 is TGTGCCAGTAGTAGGGACTACTATGGCTACACCTTC.